This paragraph reports one TCR beta chain. Its cognate antigen is unknown. CDR1 and CDR2 from the germline V gene are SGHNT and YYREEE (reference sequence). This CDR3 contains 17 residues. The trim removed 2 bases at V and 4 bases at J, leaving 5 bases unmatched. The sample is drawn from a study of T cell responses to AZD1222 COVID-19 vaccine. Study-level information: Second doses that came at about 4 or about 12 weeks were put together. Study findings and constraints: Samples come after the peak T cell response, not at day 14.

Repertoires were generated with immunoSEQ multiplex PCR, while TCRdb's copy carries only in-frame clones and drops some. This table holds 55,000 to 65,000 clones, 80% to 90% found once. This specimen was peripheral blood, taken on day 0 of AZD1222 vaccination. The receptor comes from an adult in good health. The rearrangement uses TRBV5-4 and TRBJ1-6; 11 bases align to TRBD1. CDR3 loop: CASSFMDRGPYNSPLHF. DNA of the CDR3: TGTGCCAGCAGCTTTATGGACAGGGGGCCTTATAATTCACCCCTCCACTTT.